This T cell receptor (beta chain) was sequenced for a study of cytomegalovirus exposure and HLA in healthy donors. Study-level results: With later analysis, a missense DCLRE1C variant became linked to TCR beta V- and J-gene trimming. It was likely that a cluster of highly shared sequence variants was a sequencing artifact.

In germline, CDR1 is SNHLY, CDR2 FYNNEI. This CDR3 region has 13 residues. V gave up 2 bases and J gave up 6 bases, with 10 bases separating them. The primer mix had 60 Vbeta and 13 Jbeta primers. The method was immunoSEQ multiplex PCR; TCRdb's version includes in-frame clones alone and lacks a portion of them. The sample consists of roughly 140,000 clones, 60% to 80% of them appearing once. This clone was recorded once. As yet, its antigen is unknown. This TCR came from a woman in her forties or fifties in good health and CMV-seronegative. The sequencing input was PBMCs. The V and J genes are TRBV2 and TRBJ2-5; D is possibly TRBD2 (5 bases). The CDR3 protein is CASSEMRAQTQYF. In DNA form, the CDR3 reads TGTGCCAGCAGTGAAATGCGGGCTCAGACCCAGTACTTC.